The next 5 T cell receptor beta chains were all read from a single sample in a study of blood T cell repertoires in COVID-19. Assay used: immunoSEQ multiplex PCR; TCRdb lists only in-frame clones, some missing. Here the sample spans some 200,000 clones, roughly four fifths being singletons. Sequencing was done on a sample of PBMCs or T cells enriched from blood (not recorded which). Every receptor here comes from a man aged 40-49 years who had recovered from COVID-19.

The chain uses TRBV5-1 and TRBJ1-4; 8 bases match TRBD1. Germline V gene sequence: CDR1 SGHRS, CDR2 YFSETQ. CDR3 length: 14 residues. The trim removed 4 bases at V and 4 bases at J, leaving 3 bases unmatched. CDR3 in amino acids: CASSRTGSNEKLFF. The CDR3 nucleotides read TGCGCCAGCAGCAGGACAGGGAGTAATGAAAAACTGTTTTTT.

The rearrangement uses TRBV27 and TRBJ1-1; D ambiguous. Looked up from germline, CDR1 is MNHEY and CDR2 is SMNVEV (reference sequence). The CDR3 spans 15 residues. Trimming removed 0 bases at V and 2 bases at J, with 10 bases between. CDR3 sequence reads: CASSLSPRGNTEAFF. The CDR3 DNA reads as TGTGCCAGCAGTTTATCGCCGCGGGGTAACACTGAAGCTTTCTTT.

The chain is built from TRBV25-1 and TRBJ1-2, with a tentative D call TRBD1 (6 bases). The ends were cut back, 8 bases at V and 1 base at J, with 14 bases in the middle. The CDR3 is 14 amino acids. Germline V gives CDR1 MGHDK, CDR2 SYGVNS. For the CDR3, the DNA is TGTGCCAGCGGGGGGGCGGACGTTAACTATGGCTACACCTTC. Translating it yields CASGGADVNYGYTF.

The chain links TRBV27 to TRBJ2-1, with 9 bases aligning to TRBD1. Trimming cost V 5 bases and J 0 bases; bases outside gene matches: 23. The CDR3 runs to 22 residues. Germline lookup yields CDR1 MNHEY and CDR2 SMNVEV (reference sequence). CDR3 protein: CASSLEPGQGSLVASSYNEQFF. CDR3 sequence (DNA): TGTGCCAGCAGTCTCGAACCGGGACAGGGATCCTTGGTAGCTAGCTCCTACAATGAGCAGTTCTTC.

The rearrangement joins TRBV5-4 to TRBJ1-5; 7 nucleotides align to TRBD1. Per germline, CDR1 SGHNT and CDR2 YYREEE (reference sequence). This CDR3 is 13 amino acids long. The J segment lost 11 bases and the V segment lost 4 bases, leaving 9 bases of the junction unmatched. CDR3 residues: CASSTNRGGAQHF. CDR3 nucleotide sequence: TGTGCCAGCAGCACAAACAGGGGCGGCGCCCAGCATTTT.